A single T cell receptor (beta chain) is shown here with its context. Profiling relied on immunoSEQ multiplex PCR, and the TCRdb table lists in-frame clones only, not all of them. The sample records a few hundred thousand clones, approximately 90% being singletons. CDR1 and CDR2 from the germline V gene are SGHTA and FQGNSA. The junction had 3 bases not matched to a gene; V was cut back by 5 bases and J by 5 bases. The CDR3 spans 13 residues. The sample belongs to a study of blood T cell repertoires in COVID-19. The wider study: T cells, B-cell-depleted T cells, or PBMCs provided the cDNA or gDNA that served as material.

Individuals aged 18 to 89 years were recruited from about two dozen US areas. Donors were grouped by their self-reported clinical history. Source material: PBMCs or T cells enriched from blood (not recorded which). This TCR was recovered from a human donor in a cohort exposed to, infected with or recovered from COVID-19 (not recorded which). The donor label of this sample is uncertain. This sequence joins TRBV7-2 and TRBJ2-1, with 7 positions matching TRBD1. This CDR3 is CASSPGTDNEQFF. DNA of the CDR3: TGTGCCAGCAGCCCGGGGACAGACAATGAGCAGTTCTTC.